This T cell receptor beta chain was found in a study of cytomegalovirus exposure and HLA in healthy donors (dated by TCRdb to about 2017). The study in broad terms: According to an earlier analysis of 587 of the donors, some 180 million T cells yielded over 100 million unique TCR beta sequences and approximately 300 Gb of sequence data. Four to six DR-DQ haplotypes were handled as single units for association and clustering because linkage in the cohort was strong. Typing coverage varied by locus: roughly 620-630 donors for A, B, C, DRB1 and DQB1; 500 to 550 for DQA1; nearly 610 for DPA1; roughly 470 for DPB1. In an earlier analysis of about 590 of the donors, high-throughput TCR beta sequencing was used to judge whether each TCR beta V gene segment behaved as functional or pseudogenic. The study profiled the T cell repertoires of 500 to 800 subjects by immunosequencing and related them to cytomegalovirus serostatus. Genome-wide SNP genotypes for about three fifths of the roughly 670 donors were used in a later genetic analysis, which treated that subset as a discovery cohort. To predict cytomegalovirus infection status, the study brought together high-throughput TCR immunosequencing, statistical association of individual TCRs with disease status, and machine learning. Among 300 to 500 genotyped donors of the cohort, an average of about 240,000 unique TCR beta nucleotide sequences was sequenced per donor, of which about 19% were non-productive. An early release that covered more than 550 HLA-typed donors contained about 300 gigabases of sequencing data and about 93 million unique TCR sequences. Every discovery cohort repertoire had been produced on one sequencing platform. Of the 300 to 500 genotyped donors, 65% to 90% were placed in the genetic ancestry cluster associated with self-reported Caucasian donors. Donor age, sex, ethnicity and CMV serostatus were collected together with the repertoire data. In the later analysis, no new phenotypic data were used to find candidate immune exposures; instead, reliance was placed on TCR beta sequences and their occurrence across donors. A later analysis re-analyzed previously published TCR beta repertoires from approximately 700 donors and added high-resolution HLA genotyping to study TCR occurrence patterns. The study aimed to test whether signatures of past pathogen exposure could be identified by cataloging public T cell receptors. Both class I and class II loci were covered by HLA typing, at four-digit resolution. Along with the approximately 670-subject first cohort, a separate validation cohort of over a hundred different subjects was used. Findings and caveats that apply to the study as a whole: When HLA alleles, especially DR and DQ, strongly co-occurred, attributing TCR associations to individual alleles was difficult. Immune exposure information for the cohort was limited to CMV serostatus. It was suggested by the authors that the approach could potentially be generalized to other disease states and immunological phenotypes. In a later genetic analysis, fewer N-insertions in productive TCRs were reported among donors in an Asian-associated ancestry cluster than the approximately 670-donor mean. A few of the identified cytomegalovirus-associated TCR beta chains were confirmed in vitro to be specific for cytomegalovirus antigens. A further reported finding was that TCR beta sequences accurately predicted the HLA-A and HLA-B alleles for most subjects in the first cohort. In a later genetic analysis, a missense DCLRE1C variant was associated with V-gene and J-gene trimming of TCR beta chains, and the association was replicated in an independent cohort. A total of fewer than 200 TCR beta chains were listed by the study as associated with cytomegalovirus. The classifier was reported to diagnose cytomegalovirus status with high specificity and sensitivity in both the original and validation cohorts. A later analysis found that HLA-associated TCR beta chains were more clonally expanded and had lower generation probabilities than equally common non-associated chains. Most TCR sequences were observed very rarely across donors, whereas some public TCRs were present in many individuals. In this cohort, only TCR beta chains were sequenced, and detectable features were limited by the absence of alpha or paired-chain data. Because HLA typing was unavailable for some donors at each locus, only the typed subset was used in association tests. In a later analysis, the rate of TCR association differed among HLA loci, with DRB1 alleles having the most associated TCRs and HLA-C alleles having the fewest. An earlier analysis of approximately 600 of the donors showed that most TCR beta V segments appeared in productive rearrangements either about 90% or about 30% of the time, which broadly matched IMGT annotations. Because counts were too low, some 17 rarely observed V segments, including chromosome 9 orphons, were excluded from the earlier analysis of around 590 of the donors. A later analysis found that most CMV-associated TCR beta chains appeared HLA-restricted, with HLA associations seemingly driven largely by CMV exposure. Presence/absence analyses assumed roughly uniform sequencing depth across donors, an assumption that may not hold. Correlated functional status among segregating V segments might reflect linkage disequilibrium, but an unknown experimental factor could not be ruled out. According to a later analysis, parvovirus B19, influenza, CMV and Epstein-Barr virus appeared linked to several top co-occurrence clusters. In a later analysis, 16,951 TCR beta sequences were associated with specific HLA alleles at a false discovery rate of 0.05. The sequencing pipeline was judged likely to have produced a cluster of highly shared sequence variants as a technical artifact.

Comments on this clone: The target of this receptor is not known. The input lacks base qualities; no much larger clone sits a single base away.

The cohort consisted of approximately 690 healthy bone marrow donors. All cohort members were sampled while nominally healthy, although unrecorded immune exposures were likely present. The donor tested CMV seropositive, placing the donor among the 289 seropositive members of the cohort. A peripheral blood sample was collected from each donor, and TCR beta sequencing was performed on peripheral blood mononuclear cells. The Qiagen DNeasy Blood Extraction Kit was used to extract genomic DNA from the blood cell samples. The library relied on the immunoSEQ multiplex PCR assay. For the multiplex PCR, a mixture combining 60 forward primers for TCR Vbeta segments and 13 reverse primers for TCR Jbeta segments was used. Amplification of the CDR3 region of rearranged TCR beta genes was performed with a multiplex PCR assay on genomic DNA. On the Illumina HiSeq System, the amplified TCR beta libraries were sequenced as 87-base-pair reads. In the authors' own workflow: A later analysis tallied 75 million to 85 million unique TCR beta chains across the 666 repertoires, and about 10 million of those chains were shared by two or more donors. Raw reads were error-corrected and collapsed into unique sequences with a nearest-neighbor algorithm that merged closely related sequences to remove PCR and sequencing errors. CDR3 sequences were aligned to IMGT reference sequences to assign V, D and J gene segments. For a sequence to be retained, at least a six-nucleotide match to both a V gene segment and a J gene segment was required. A rearrangement was called productive if the CDR3 had no stop codons and remained in frame with V and J, and every other rearrangement was called non-productive. Following IMGT convention, CDR3 was defined as the stretch from the second conserved V-encoded cysteine up to the conserved J-encoded phenylalanine. The earlier analysis of some 540 of the donors excluded any sequence lacking an unambiguous match to a single V gene segment. An earlier analysis of fewer than 750 of the donors called V segments functional above 56.7% productive rearrangements and segregating when the between-donor standard deviation exceeded 5%. A statistical classification framework was built for diagnosing cytomegalovirus status from the catalog of TCR beta chain sequences. A later analysis assigned V and J genes by comparing TCR nucleotide sequences with IMGT/GENE-DB human TR gene sequences. A later analysis assigned CDR3 sequences and most-parsimonious VDJ recombination scenarios with the TCRdist pipeline. In a later analysis, every TCR beta chain was defined by the combination of its CDR3 amino acid sequence and its V-gene family, and reads without a unique V-gene family were dropped. As a way to deal with suspected cross-contamination and a sequencing artifact, a later analysis dropped approximately 590 nucleotide sequences that were highly shared and had low generation probability. For each public chain, a later analysis derived a clonal expansion index from normalized ranks of inferred template counts within each repertoire. Generation probabilities in a later analysis came from a VDJ recombination model fitted to out-of-frame rearrangements, and those results were checked against IGoR. Hypergeometric tests were used in a later analysis to score TCR-TCR, TCR-HLA and TCR-CMV co-occurrence, with a repertoire-size bias correction applied to the TCR pairs. To estimate false discovery rates, a later analysis permuted the HLA or CMV assignments 20 times. In a later analysis, co-occurring TCRs were grouped with DBSCAN, and TCRdist sequence similarity was added when clustering was performed within HLA-allele-positive subsets. Repertoires with fewer than 30,000 or more than 120,000 public chains were left out of co-occurrence clustering, as were roughly five repertoires with anomalous nucleotide sharing. TCRdb re-hosts the immuneACCESS table, in-frame sequences only. Its copies lack some clones; in the studies checked, an unresolved V gene accounts for under half of them, and the cause for the rest is not known. Clonal size and the V and J genes are those of that table, whereas D and trimming came from the DNA. The sample has 75,000 to 100,000 clones on record, 70% to 80% of them singletons. The ten largest clones take up roughly 20% of the sample.

The sample taken for sequencing was PBMCs. The source is a woman aged 60-70 years in good health and CMV-seropositive.

CDR3 sequence: CAISEPQGASGRYNEQFF. The DNA is as follows: TGTGCCATCAGTGAGCCGCAGGGGGCTAGCGGGAGATACAATGAGCAGTTCTTC. The chain uses TRBV10-3 and TRBJ2-1, with 10 bases in between that match TRBD2. The cysteine opens and the phenylalanine closes a CDR3 of 18 amino acids. The sequence is cut down to CDR3 DNA, 54 bases in frame from base 1. Compared with germline, V lacks 2 bases and J lacks 4 bases; bases without a gene match: 11. The germline V gene encodes CDR1 ENHRY and CDR2 SYGVKD.